Listed below are T cell receptor beta chains from one sample, sequenced in a study of blood T cell repertoires in COVID-19. The protocol was immunoSEQ multiplex PCR, while the TCRdb copy is restricted to in-frame clones and leaves out a portion. The sample shows roughly 110,000 clones, over 60% of them seen only once. Sequencing input: peripheral blood. The receptors shown here come from a man in his 70s with acute or convalescent COVID-19. The conserved cysteine and the conserved F or W are not part of the CDR3 here. Size is omitted from some rows. Given values are once, few, many or a class for expanded clones.

j_call | clone_size | v_call | cdr3_aa
TRBJ1-2 | once | TRBV29-1 | SAGTGNGYT
TRBJ2-1 | few | TRBV7-6 | ASSLGRASGPYNEQF
TRBJ1-5 | few | TRBV10-3 | ATAAGTGVQPQH
TRBJ2-3 | NA | TRBV4-1 | ASSLGGFGTDTQY
TRBJ2-1 | NA | TRBV5-1 | ASSLVSSGSNEQF
TRBJ1-2 | NA | TRBV2 | ASIDRGGDGYT
TRBJ2-5 | NA | TRBV5-1 | ASSLGLATQETQY
TRBJ1-2 | NA | TRBV6-6 | ASSQTGGGGYT
TRBJ2-6 | NA | TRBV19 | ASSIMGGSGANVLT
TRBJ2-7 | NA | TRBV5-8 | ASRRVYEQY